The 14 T cell receptor beta chains in this list originate from one sample, sequenced in a study of patients and donors after allogeneic stem cell transplantation. TCRdb passed the RT-PCR reads through MiXCR, listing each CDR3 protein once. The table lists about a million distinct CDR3 sequences, approximately 19% of them singletons, with 6% in the top ten. The sequencing sample was made of blood, either unsorted or a sorted T cell fraction (not recorded which). These receptors all come from a human donor who was either an allogeneic HSCT recipient or a stem cell or donor lymphocyte infusion donor (not recorded which). It is not recorded whose cells these are; they may come from a transplant donor.

This clonotype was recorded at least ten times. The chain links TRBV29-1 to TRBJ2-1; 10 positions agree with TRBD2. Germline trimming cut 6 bases from V and 4 bases from J; bases unmatched to any gene: 3. Germline loops: CDR1 SQVTM, CDR2 ANQGSEA. This CDR3 has 13 residues. CDR3 sequence reads: CSVKRGGYNEQFF. As DNA, the CDR3 is TGCAGCGTGAAGCGGGGGGGATACAATGAGCAGTTCTTC.

The chain links TRBV12-3 or TRBV12-4 to TRBJ2-2; 7 bases agree with TRBD2. The CDR3 spans 18 residues. The trim removed 5 bases at V and 10 bases at J, leaving 22 bases unmatched. CDR3 protein: CASSPPHFGGSGIAELFF. CDR3 nucleotide sequence: TGTGCCAGCAGTCCGCCCCATTTTGGCGGGAGTGGTATTGCGGAGCTGTTTTTT.

This clonotype was detected a few times. The chain recombines TRBV24-1 with TRBJ2-2, with a weak D call TRBD2 (6 bases). V was shortened by 8 bases and J by 3 bases, with 9 bases between the two germline ends. Germline V gene lookup returns CDR1 KGHDR and CDR2 SFDVKD. The CDR3 sequence is 13 residues long. The CDR3 bases are TGTGCCACCATGGAGGGGTACACCGGGGAGCTGTTTTTT. Amino acid sequence: CATMEGYTGELFF.

The rearrangement uses TRBV9 and TRBJ2-5, with 10 positions matching TRBD2. Germline V gene lookup returns CDR1 SGDLS and CDR2 YYNGEE. V gave up 0 bases and J gave up 1 base; unmatched junction bases: 3. This CDR3 is built from 16 residues. The CDR3 loop is CASSVGTSGLQETQYF. The CDR3 DNA sequence: TGTGCCAGCAGCGTAGGGACTAGCGGTCTCCAAGAGACCCAGTACTTC.

At least ten counts were recorded for this clonotype. The chain uses TRBV5-1 and TRBJ1-1, with D uncertain. The germline V gene has CDR1 SGHRS and CDR2 YFSETQ. V lost 0 bases and J 4 bases, leaving 7 bases between the germline ends. The CDR3 length is 13 residues. Written as DNA, the CDR3 is TGCGCCAGCAGCTTGGGGTCGCGCACTGAAGCTTTCTTT. Translation gives CASSLGSRTEAFF. The full variable domain, rest sourced from reference TRBV5-1 and TRBJ1-1, is KAGVTQTPRYLIKTRGQQVTLSCSPISGHRSVSWYQQTPGQGLQFLFEYFSETQRNKGNFPGRFSGRQFSNSRSEMNVSTLELGDSALYLCASSLGSRTEAFFGQGTRLTVV.

This clonotype was detected many times. The chain uses TRBV10-3 and TRBJ1-1, with 8 bases that match TRBD1. The CDR3 covers 14 residues. V dropped 11 bases and J dropped 4; count of bases not matched to a gene: 12. The V gene's germline CDR1 is ENHRY and CDR2 SYGVKD. For the CDR3, the DNA is TGTGCCGCCGGACAGGGCTTGCGCACCACTGAAGCTTTCTTT. This encodes CAAGQGLRTTEAFF.

The chain has TRBV7-8 and TRBJ2-7; D unclear. Germline V gives CDR1 SGHVS, CDR2 FQNEAQ. V lost 5 bases and J 5 bases, leaving 19 bases between the germline ends. This CDR3 has 15 residues. The CDR3 loop reads CASSLLRVPTHEQYF. In nucleotides, the CDR3 is TGTGCCAGCAGCCTTTTGAGAGTCCCAACCCACGAGCAGTACTTC.

A note on this clonotype: The junction and the germline gene differ at one end; a read error may be behind it. This chain links TRBV7-7 with TRBJ2-5; 12 nucleotides agree with TRBD1. Germline CDR1 is SSHAT and CDR2 is FNYEAQ (reference sequence). The CDR3 runs 14 residues. CDR3 protein: CASSQGTGGKTQYF. The CDR3 nucleotides are TGTGCTAGCAGCCAAGGGACAGGGGGCAAGACCCAGTACTTC.

This clonotype appeared a few times. This sequence joins TRBV6-5 and TRBJ2-7; no reliable D call. This CDR3 region has 14 residues. V shed 2 bases and J shed 1 base, with 9 bases lying between them. CDR1 is MNHEY, CDR2 SVGAGI, per germline. This chain's CDR3 is CASSYIQNSYEQYF. The DNA of the CDR3 is TGTGCCAGCAGTTACATCCAGAATTCCTACGAGCAGTACTTC.

This clonotype was seen ten or more times. V usage is TRBV20-1 and J usage is TRBJ1-1; weak D call: TRBD1 (6 bases). The V gene's germline CDR1 is DFQATT and CDR2 SNEGSKA (reference sequence). This CDR3 is 16 amino acids long. V was shortened by 2 bases and J by 0 bases, with 16 bases between the two germline ends. CDR3 residues: CSARSRGAPMNTEAFF. The CDR3 bases are TGCAGTGCTAGAAGTCGGGGGGCCCCCATGAACACTGAAGCTTTCTTT.

This clonotype was picked up a small number of times. This CDR3 reads CASSQGGGGREQYF. The CDR3 nucleotides are TGCGCCAGCAGCCAGGGAGGTGGAGGACGCGAGCAGTACTTC. The chain has TRBV4-1 and TRBJ2-7; TRBD2 is a possible D gene (6 bases). This CDR3 is 14 amino acids long. The germline V and J ends were trimmed by 3 bases and 6 bases, with 15 bases remaining between them. Germline CDR1 is MGHRA and CDR2 is YSYEKL.

This clonotype was counted ten times or more. The CDR3 is CASRYREGSPLHF. The CDR3 nucleotides are TGTGCCAGCAGGTACAGGGAGGGTTCACCCCTCCACTTT. This chain uses TRBV12-3 or TRBV12-4 with TRBJ1-6, with D maybe TRBD1 (6 bases). The CDR3 has 13 amino acids. The V and J ends lost 6 bases and 9 bases respectively, with 12 bases between them.

The CDR3 DNA is TGTGCCATCAATCGGACAGGGAAAGCTTTCTTT. Its protein is CAINRTGKAFF. The chain employs TRBV10-3 and TRBJ1-1; 8 bases agree with TRBD1. The CDR3 sequence is 11 residues long. The germline gives CDR1 ENHRY, CDR2 SYGVKD. V dropped 7 bases and J dropped 9; count of bases not matched to a gene: 4.

The chain links TRBV15 to TRBJ2-5, with 7 bases identical to TRBD1. CDR1 and CDR2 (germline): LNHNV, YYDKDF (reference sequence). The ends lost 4 bases at V and 14 bases at J; junction bases unmatched: 10. The CDR3 has 12 amino acids. Written as DNA, the CDR3 is TGTGCCACCAGCAACGACCGGGACAGAACCTACTTC. Its protein product is CATSNDRDRTYF.